This T cell receptor (beta chain) was obtained from a study of T-cell memory formation after mild COVID-19. Study summary: Largely donor-specific sequence clusters came from two donors.

TCRdb itself ran the 5' RACE reads through MiXCR, one entry per CDR3 protein. Of 350,000 or so distinct CDR3 sequences listed, 20% are singletons. Germline loops: CDR1 SGDLS, CDR2 YYNGEE. V lost 0 bases to trimming and J lost 5 bases; unmatched junction nucleotides: 6. The length of the CDR3 is 17 residues. V usage is TRBV9 and J usage is TRBJ2-3, with TRBD2 identical over 13 bases. The specimen sequenced was PBMCs or a T cell subset sorted from them (not recorded which). This TCR was recovered from a man aged 18-30 years who had mild COVID-19 (a few samples of this study predate the infection). Cell type and time point are not known. The CDR3 nucleotides are TGTGCCAGCAGCGTAGCACTAGCGGGGGGGCTAGAAGATACGCAGTATTTT. Translation gives CASSVALAGGLEDTQYF.